The clone carrying this T cell receptor (beta chain) has more than one count but fewer than ten. Germline CDR1 is SGHRS and CDR2 is YFSETQ. The CDR3 runs to 16 residues. Deletions cut 0 bases from V and 7 bases from J, with 17 bases between. Unique molecular identifiers were in the cDNA, with template-switch universal primer binding. MiXCR was run by TCRdb on the 5' RACE reads, yielding one entry per CDR3 protein. The table shows hundreds of thousands of distinct CDR3 sequences, with 12% occurring only once. This sample was taken from a study of identical twins. This sample was shared with a second study, whose subject was yellow fever vaccine responses in identical twins.

The rearrangement joins TRBV5-1 to TRBJ2-1; tentatively, D is TRBD1 (7 bases). Material for sequencing was PBMCs. This receptor was obtained from a woman younger than 30 in good health. The CDR3 sequence: CASSLERRGRRNEQFF. Here the CDR3 DNA reads TGCGCCAGCAGCTTGGAGAGGAGGGGGCGGCGGAATGAGCAGTTCTTC.